A selection of T cell receptor beta chains follows, all from one sample in a study of shared clonotypes between healthy human individuals. TCRdb keeps only in-frame clones here, not all; method: immunoSEQ multiplex PCR. This repertoire shows about 820,000 clones, roughly 92% found once; its top ten account for 24%. The sample comprised naive CD8+ T cells sorted from blood. The receptor set was obtained from a man aged 30-40 years in good health. Both conserved end residues are part of each CDR3. D genes are given only for firm matches. Expanded clones get a size class; other rows say once, few or many, or leave the size out.

v_gene	j_gene	d_gene	abundance	CDR3nt	CDR3aa
TRBV11-2	TRBJ2-7	-	-	TGTGCCAGCAGCTTAGTTGGTCCAGCACGGGACGAGCAGTACTTC	CASSLVGPARDEQYF
TRBV28	TRBJ2-1	-	-	TGTGCCAGCAGTTCCGCCCCGTTTACCGACAATGAGCAGTTCTTC	CASSSAPFTDNEQFF
TRBV5-4	TRBJ2-7	-	-	TGTGCCAGCAGCAGAAACCAGTTCTACGAGCAGTACTTC	CASSRNQFYEQYF
TRBV28	TRBJ2-7	-	-	TGTGCCAGCAGGACCGGGCTAACCTACGAGCAGTACTTC	CASRTGLTYEQYF
TRBV6-5	TRBJ2-1	-	-	TGTGCCAGCAGTTACTCTCCGGGGCTAGTGGGCAATGAGCAGTTCTTC	CASSYSPGLVGNEQFF
TRBV4-1	TRBJ2-2	-	-	TGCGCCAGCAGCAAGGGACCCGGACATACCGGGGAGCTGTTTTTT	CASSKGPGHTGELFF
TRBV29-1	TRBJ2-3	-	-	TGCAGCGTGCTTTTACGGGTGCCTCTTGATACGCAGTATTTT	CSVLLRVPLDTQYF
TRBV12-2	TRBJ2-1	-	-	TGTGCAAGTCGCCCCAATCGGGCAGCTTTTGAGCAGTTCTTC	CASRPNRAAFEQFF
TRBV4-3	TRBJ2-7	-	-	TGCGCCAGCAGCCAAGAATCGGGCAGCGAGCAGTACTTC	CASSQESGSEQYF
TRBV4-1	TRBJ2-7	-	-	TGCGCCAGCAGCACAGTTGGGGGTCCCACCGATGGGCAGTACTTC	CASSTVGGPTDGQYF
TRBV27	TRBJ2-1	-	-	TGTGCCAGCAGCCCCAGCGAGGTAGGGTGGTATGAGCAGTTCTTC	CASSPSEVGWYEQFF
TRBV4-1	TRBJ1-5	-	-	TGCGCCAGCAGCACCGAGCGGGGAAGCAATCAGCCCCAGCATTTT	CASSTERGSNQPQHF
TRBV4-3	TRBJ2-7	-	-	TGCGCCAGCAGCCAAGATCCGGATTACGAGCAGTACTTC	CASSQDPDYEQYF
TRBV7-2	TRBJ2-7	-	once	TGTGCCAGCAGCTGGGGACTGGACGGAACCTACGAGCAGTACTTC	CASSWGLDGTYEQYF
TRBV4-1	TRBJ1-2	-	few	TGCGCCAGCAGCCAAGATCTGGCAGGCGGCTACACCTTC	CASSQDLAGGYTF
TRBV7-2	TRBJ2-3	-	-	TGTGCCAGCAGCTGGCTTTTGGGGGATACGCAGTATTTT	CASSWLLGDTQYF